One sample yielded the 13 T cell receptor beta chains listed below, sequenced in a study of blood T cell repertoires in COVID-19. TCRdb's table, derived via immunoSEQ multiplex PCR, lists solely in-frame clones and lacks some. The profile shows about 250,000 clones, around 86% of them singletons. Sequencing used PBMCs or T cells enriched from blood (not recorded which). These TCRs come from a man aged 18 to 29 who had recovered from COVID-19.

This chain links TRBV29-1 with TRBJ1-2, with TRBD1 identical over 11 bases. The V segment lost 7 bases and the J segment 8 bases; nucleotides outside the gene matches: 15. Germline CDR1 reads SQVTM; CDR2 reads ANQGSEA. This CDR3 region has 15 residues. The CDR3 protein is CSAVDRGQVMRGYTF. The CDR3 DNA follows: TGCAGCGCTGTGGACAGGGGGCAAGTTATGCGGGGCTACACCTTC.

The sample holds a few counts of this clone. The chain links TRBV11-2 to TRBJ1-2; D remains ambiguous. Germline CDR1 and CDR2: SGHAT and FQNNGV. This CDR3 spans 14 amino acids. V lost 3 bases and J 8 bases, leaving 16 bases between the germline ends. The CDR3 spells CASSFDVAGSGYTF. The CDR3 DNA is TGTGCCAGCAGCTTTGATGTCGCGGGGAGCGGCTACACCTTC.

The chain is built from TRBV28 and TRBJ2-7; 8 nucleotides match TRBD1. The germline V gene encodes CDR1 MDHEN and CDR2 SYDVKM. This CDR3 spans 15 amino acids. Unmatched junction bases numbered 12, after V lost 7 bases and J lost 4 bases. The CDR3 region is CASIYQGAGIYEQYF. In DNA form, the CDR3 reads TGTGCCAGCATTTACCAGGGGGCTGGAATATACGAGCAGTACTTC.

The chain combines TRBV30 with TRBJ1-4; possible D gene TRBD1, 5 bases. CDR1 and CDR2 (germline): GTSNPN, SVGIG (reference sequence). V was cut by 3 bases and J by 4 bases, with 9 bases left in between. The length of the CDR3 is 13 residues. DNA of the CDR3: TGTGCCTGGAGGACAGTGCTTAATGAAAAACTGTTTTTT. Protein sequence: CAWRTVLNEKLFF.

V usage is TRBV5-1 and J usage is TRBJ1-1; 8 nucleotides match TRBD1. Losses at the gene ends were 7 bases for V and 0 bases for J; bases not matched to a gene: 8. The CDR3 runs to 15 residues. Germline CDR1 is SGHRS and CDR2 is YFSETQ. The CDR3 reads CASRQTGEMNTEAFF. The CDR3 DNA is TGCGCCAGCCGTCAGACAGGGGAGATGAACACTGAAGCTTTCTTT.

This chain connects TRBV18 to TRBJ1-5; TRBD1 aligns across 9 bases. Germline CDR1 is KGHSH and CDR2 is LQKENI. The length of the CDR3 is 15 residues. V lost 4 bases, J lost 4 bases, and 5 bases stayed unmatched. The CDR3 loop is CASSLLQGANQPQHF. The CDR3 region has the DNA TGTGCCAGCTCACTATTACAGGGGGCAAATCAGCCCCAGCATTTT.

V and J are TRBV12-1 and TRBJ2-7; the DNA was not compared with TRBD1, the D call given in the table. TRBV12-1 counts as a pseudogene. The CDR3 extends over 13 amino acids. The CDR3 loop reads CASSFPDRDEQYF. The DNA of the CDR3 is TGTGCCAGCAGCTTCCCCGACAGGGACGAGCAGTACTTC.

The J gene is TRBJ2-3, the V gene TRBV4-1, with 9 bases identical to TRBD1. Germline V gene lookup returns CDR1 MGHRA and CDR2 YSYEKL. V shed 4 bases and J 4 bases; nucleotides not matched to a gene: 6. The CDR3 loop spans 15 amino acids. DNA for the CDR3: TGCGCCAGCAGCCGAGGACAGGGGATTTCAGATACGCAGTATTTT. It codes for CASSRGQGISDTQYF.

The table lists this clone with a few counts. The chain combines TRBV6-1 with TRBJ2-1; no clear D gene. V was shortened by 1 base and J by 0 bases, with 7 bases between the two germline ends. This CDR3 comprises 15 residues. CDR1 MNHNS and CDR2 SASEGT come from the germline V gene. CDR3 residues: CASSEGLYSYNEQFF. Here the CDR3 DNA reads TGTGCCAGCAGTGAAGGACTTTACTCCTACAATGAGCAGTTCTTC.

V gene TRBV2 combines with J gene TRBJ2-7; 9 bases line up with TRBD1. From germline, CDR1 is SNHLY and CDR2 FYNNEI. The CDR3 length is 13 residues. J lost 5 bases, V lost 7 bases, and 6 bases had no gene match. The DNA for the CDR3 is TGTGCCAGCAACGGACAGGGGAGCGACGAGCAGTACTTC. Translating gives CASNGQGSDEQYF.

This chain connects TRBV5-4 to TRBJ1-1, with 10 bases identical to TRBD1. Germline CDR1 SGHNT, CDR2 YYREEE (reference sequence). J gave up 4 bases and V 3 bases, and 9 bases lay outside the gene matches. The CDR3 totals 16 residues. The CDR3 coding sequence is TGTGCCAGCAGCTCTGACAGGGGGCGTCTGGGCACTGAAGCTTTCTTT. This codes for CASSSDRGRLGTEAFF. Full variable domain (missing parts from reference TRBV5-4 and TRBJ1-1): ETGVTQSPTHLIKTRGQQVTLRCSSQSGHNTVSWYQQALGQGPQFIFQYYREEENGRGNFPPRFSGLQFPNYSSELNVNALELDDSALYLCASSSDRGRLGTEAFFGQGTRLTVV.

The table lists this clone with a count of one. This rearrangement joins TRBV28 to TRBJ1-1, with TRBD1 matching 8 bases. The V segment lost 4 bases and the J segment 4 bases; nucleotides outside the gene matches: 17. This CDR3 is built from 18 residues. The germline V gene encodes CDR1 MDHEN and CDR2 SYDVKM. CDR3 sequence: CASSSRRTGRPLGTEAFF. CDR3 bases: TGTGCCAGCAGTTCCCGAAGGACAGGGCGACCCCTGGGCACTGAAGCTTTCTTT.

CDR3 DNA sequence: TGTGCCATCAGTGAGCCGGGACAGGGGACAGAGACCCAGTACTTC. This sequence encodes CAISEPGQGTETQYF. V is TRBV10-3 and J is TRBJ2-5, with 10 bases fitting TRBD1. V trimming: 2 bases; J trimming: 4 bases; junction bases outside the gene matches: 4. Germline CDR1 ENHRY, CDR2 SYGVKD. CDR3 length equals 15 residues.